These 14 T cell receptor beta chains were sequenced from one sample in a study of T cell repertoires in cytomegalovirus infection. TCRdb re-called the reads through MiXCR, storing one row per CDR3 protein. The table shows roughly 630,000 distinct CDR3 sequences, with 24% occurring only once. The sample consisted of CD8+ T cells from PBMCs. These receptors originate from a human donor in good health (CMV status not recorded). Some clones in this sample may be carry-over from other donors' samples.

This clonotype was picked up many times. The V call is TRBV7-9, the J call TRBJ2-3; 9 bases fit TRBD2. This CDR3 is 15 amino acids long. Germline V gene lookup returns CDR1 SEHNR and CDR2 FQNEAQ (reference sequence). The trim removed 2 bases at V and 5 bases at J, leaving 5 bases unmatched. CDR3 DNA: TGTGCCAGCAGCTTACTGAGCGGGGGGCAAGATACGCAGTATTTT. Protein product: CASSLLSGGQDTQYF.

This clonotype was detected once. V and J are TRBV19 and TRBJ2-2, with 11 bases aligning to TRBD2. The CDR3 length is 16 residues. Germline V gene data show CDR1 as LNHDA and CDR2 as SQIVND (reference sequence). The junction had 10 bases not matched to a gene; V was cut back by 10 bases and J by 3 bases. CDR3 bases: TGTGCCAATAATGACCTAGCGGGGGGATACACCGGGGAGCTGTTTTTT. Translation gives CANNDLAGGYTGELFF.

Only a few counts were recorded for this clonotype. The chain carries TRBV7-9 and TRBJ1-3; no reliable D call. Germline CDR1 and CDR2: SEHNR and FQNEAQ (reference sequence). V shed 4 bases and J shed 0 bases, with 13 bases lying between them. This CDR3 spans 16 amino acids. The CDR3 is CASSSSGVYSGNTIYF. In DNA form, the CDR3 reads TGTGCCAGCAGCTCGTCCGGAGTGTACTCTGGAAACACCATATATTTT.

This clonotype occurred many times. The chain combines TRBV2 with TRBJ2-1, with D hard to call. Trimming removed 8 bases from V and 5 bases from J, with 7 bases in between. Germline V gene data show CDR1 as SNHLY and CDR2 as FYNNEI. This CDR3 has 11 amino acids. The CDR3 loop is CASRKNNEQFF. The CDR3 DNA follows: TGTGCCAGCCGAAAGAACAATGAGCAGTTCTTC.

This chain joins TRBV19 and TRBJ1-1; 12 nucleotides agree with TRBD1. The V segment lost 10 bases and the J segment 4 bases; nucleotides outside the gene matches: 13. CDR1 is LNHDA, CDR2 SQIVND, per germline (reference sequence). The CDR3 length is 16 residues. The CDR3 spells CATFGDRGQWGTEAFF. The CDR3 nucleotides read TGTGCCACCTTCGGGGACAGGGGGCAGTGGGGCACTGAAGCTTTCTTT.

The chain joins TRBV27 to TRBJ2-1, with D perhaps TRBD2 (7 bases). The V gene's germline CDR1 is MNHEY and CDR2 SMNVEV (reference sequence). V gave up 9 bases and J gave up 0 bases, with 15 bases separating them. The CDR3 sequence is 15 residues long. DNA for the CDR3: TGTGCCAGTTCCCCGCGGGGGCCCTCCTACAATGAGCAGTTCTTC. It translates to CASSPRGPSYNEQFF.

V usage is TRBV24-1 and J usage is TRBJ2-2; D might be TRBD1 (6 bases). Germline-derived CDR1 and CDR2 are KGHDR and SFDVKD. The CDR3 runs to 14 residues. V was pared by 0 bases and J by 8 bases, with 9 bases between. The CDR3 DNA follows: TGTGCCACCAGTGATTTGCAGGGGATGGGGGAGCTGTTTTTT. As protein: CATSDLQGMGELFF.

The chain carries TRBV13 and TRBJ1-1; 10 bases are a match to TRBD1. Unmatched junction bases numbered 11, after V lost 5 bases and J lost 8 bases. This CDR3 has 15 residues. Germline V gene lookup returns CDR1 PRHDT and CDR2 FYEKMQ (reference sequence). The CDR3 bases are TGTGCCAGCAGCGCAACCGGGACAGGGGTTGCAGAAGCTTTCTTT. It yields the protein CASSATGTGVAEAFF.

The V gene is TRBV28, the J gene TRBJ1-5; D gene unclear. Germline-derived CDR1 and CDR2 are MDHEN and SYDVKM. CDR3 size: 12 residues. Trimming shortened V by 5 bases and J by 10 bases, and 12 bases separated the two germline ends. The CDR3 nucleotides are TGTGCCAGCAGTCACGCCTCAGGTCCCCAGCATTTT. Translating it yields CASSHASGPQHF.

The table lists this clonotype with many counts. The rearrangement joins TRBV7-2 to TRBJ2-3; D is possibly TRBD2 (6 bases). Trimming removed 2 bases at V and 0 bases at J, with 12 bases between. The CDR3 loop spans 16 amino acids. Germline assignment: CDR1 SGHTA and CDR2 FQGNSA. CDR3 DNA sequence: TGTGCCAGCAGCTTAATGGGACTTACTAGCACAGATACGCAGTATTTT. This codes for CASSLMGLTSTDTQYF.

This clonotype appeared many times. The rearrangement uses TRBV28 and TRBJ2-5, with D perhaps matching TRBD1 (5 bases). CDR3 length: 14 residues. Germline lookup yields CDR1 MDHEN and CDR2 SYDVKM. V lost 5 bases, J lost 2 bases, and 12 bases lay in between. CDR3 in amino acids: CASSRQNNQETQYF. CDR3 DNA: TGTGCCAGCAGTAGACAGAATAATCAAGAGACCCAGTACTTC.

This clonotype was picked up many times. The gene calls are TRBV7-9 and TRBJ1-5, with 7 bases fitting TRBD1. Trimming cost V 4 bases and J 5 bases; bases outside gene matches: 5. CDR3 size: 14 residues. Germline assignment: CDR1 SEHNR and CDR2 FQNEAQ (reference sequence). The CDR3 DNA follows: TGTGCCAGCAGCTCCAGACAGGGCGATCAGCCCCAGCATTTT. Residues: CASSSRQGDQPQHF.

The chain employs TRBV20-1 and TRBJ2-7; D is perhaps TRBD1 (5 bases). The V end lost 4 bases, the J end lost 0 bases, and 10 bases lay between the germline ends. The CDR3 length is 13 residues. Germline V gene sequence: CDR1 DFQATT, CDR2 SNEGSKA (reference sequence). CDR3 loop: CSATPTVSYEQYF. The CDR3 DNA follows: TGCAGTGCTACCCCGACAGTCTCCTACGAGCAGTACTTC.

The CDR3 loop reads CASSYYEGDEQYF. CDR3 bases: TGTGCCAGCAGTTACTACGAGGGGGACGAGCAGTACTTC. The genes are TRBV6-2 or TRBV6-3 and TRBJ2-7, with D tentatively TRBD1 (6 bases). CDR3 length: 13 residues. CDR1 is MNHEY and CDR2 is SVGEGT in the germline V gene. V was trimmed by 1 base and J by 5 bases, leaving 9 bases between them.